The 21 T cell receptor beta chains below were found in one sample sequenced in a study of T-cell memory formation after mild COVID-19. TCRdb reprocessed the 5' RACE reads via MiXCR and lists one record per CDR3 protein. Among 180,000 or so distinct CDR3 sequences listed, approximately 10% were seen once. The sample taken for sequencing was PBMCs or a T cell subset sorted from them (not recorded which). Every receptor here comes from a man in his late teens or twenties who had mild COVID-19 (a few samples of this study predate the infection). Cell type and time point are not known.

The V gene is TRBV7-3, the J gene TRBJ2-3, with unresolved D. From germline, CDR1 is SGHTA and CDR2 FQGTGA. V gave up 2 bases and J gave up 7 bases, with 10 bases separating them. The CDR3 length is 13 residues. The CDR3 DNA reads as TGTGCCAGCAGCTTAGACGTCCAGCATACGCAGTATTTT. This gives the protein CASSLDVQHTQYF.

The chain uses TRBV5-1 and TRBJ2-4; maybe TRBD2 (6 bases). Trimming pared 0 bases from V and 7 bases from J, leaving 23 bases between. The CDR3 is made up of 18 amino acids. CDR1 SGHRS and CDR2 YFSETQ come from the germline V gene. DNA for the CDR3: TGCGCCAGCAGCTTGGCGCCCGGGACTGGATCTAATGGGAACATTCAGTACTTC. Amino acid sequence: CASSLAPGTGSNGNIQYF.

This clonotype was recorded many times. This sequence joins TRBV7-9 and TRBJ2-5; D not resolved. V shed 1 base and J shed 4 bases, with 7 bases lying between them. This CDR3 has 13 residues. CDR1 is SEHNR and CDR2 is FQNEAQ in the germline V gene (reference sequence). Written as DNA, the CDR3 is TGTGCCAGCAGCTTAGATTTTAGAGAGACCCAGTACTTC. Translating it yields CASSLDFRETQYF.

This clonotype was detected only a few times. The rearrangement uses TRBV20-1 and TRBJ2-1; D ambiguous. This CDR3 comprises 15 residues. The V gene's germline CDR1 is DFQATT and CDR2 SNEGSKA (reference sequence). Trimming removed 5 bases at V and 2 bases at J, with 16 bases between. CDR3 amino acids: CSASTSPGTYNEQFF. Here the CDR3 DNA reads TGCAGTGCTTCTACATCCCCTGGGACCTACAATGAGCAGTTCTTC.

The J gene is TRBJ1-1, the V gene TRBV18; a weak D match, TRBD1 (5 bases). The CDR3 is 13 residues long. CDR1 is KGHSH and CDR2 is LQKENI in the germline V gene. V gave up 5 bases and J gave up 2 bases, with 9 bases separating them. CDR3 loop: CASSNGQNTEAFF. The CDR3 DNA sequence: TGTGCCAGCTCAAACGGACAAAACACTGAAGCTTTCTTT.

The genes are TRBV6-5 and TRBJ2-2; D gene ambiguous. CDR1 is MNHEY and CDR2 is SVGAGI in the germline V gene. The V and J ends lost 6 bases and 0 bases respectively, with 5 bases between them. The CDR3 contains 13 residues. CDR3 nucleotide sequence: TGTGCCAGCAGAGCACCGAACACCGGGGAGCTGTTTTTT. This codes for CASRAPNTGELFF.

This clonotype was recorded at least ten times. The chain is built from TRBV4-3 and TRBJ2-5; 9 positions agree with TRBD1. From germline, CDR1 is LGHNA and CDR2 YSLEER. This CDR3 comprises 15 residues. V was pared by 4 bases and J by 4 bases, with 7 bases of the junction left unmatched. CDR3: CASSLEPGQGETQYF. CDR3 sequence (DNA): TGCGCCAGCAGCCTTGAACCGGGACAGGGAGAGACCCAGTACTTC.

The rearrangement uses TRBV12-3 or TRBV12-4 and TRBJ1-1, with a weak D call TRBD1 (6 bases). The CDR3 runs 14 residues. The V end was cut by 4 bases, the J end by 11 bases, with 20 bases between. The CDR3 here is CASSSEGGQTRAFF. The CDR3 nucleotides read TGTGCCAGCAGTTCCGAGGGGGGACAAACCCGGGCTTTCTTT.

In DNA form, the CDR3 reads TGTGCCAGCAGTGCCTCTGTGGGGCCGGACATTCAGTACTTC. This gives the protein CASSASVGPDIQYF. This chain joins TRBV25-1 and TRBJ2-4; maybe TRBD1 (5 bases). This CDR3 region has 14 residues. Trimming took off 4 bases at V and 8 bases at J, with 15 bases between the two ends. In germline, CDR1 is MGHDK, CDR2 SYGVNS.

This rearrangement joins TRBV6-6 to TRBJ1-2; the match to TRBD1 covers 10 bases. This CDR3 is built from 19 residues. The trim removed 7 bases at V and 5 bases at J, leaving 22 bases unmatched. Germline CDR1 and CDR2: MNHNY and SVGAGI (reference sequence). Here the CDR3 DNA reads TGTGCCAGCACCCCACGGGGGGGGACAGGGGCCTCAAAGCTATATGGCTACACCTTC. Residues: CASTPRGGTGASKLYGYTF.

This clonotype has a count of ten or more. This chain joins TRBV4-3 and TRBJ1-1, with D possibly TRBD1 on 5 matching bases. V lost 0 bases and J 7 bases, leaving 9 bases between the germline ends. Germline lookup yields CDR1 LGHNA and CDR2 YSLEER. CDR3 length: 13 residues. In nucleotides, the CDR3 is TGCGCCAGCAGCCAAGATTGGGGGGGTGAAGCTTTCTTT. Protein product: CASSQDWGGEAFF.

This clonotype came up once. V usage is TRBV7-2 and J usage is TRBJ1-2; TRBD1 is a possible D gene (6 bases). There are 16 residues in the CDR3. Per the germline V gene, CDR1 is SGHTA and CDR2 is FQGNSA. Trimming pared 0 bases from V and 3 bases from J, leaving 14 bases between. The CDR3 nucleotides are TGTGCCAGCAGCTTAGCGCGGGGGGCGCGTTACTATGGCTACACCTTC. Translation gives CASSLARGARYYGYTF.

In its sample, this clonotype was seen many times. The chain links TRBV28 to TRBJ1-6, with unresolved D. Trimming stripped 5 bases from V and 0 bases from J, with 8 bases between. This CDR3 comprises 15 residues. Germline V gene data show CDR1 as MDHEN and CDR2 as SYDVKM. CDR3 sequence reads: CASSRGFSYNSPLHF. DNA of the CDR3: TGTGCCAGCAGTCGCGGATTCTCCTATAATTCACCCCTCCACTTT.

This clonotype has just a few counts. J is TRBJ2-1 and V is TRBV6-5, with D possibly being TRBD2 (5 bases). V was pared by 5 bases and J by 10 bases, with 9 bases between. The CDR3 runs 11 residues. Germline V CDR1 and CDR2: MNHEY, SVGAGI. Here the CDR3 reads CASSKSGEQFF. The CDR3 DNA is TGTGCCAGCAGTAAATCGGGGGAGCAGTTCTTC.

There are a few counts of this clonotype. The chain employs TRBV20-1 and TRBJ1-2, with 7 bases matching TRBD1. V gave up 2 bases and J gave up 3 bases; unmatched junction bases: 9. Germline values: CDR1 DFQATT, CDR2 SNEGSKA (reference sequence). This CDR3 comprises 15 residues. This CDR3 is CSARSYPGTDYGYTF. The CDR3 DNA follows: TGCAGTGCTAGATCATACCCCGGGACAGACTATGGCTACACCTTC.

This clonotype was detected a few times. CDR3 sequence: CSARIALQETQYF. CDR3 coding DNA: TGCAGTGCTAGAATCGCCCTCCAAGAGACCCAGTACTTC. The V and J genes are TRBV20-1 and TRBJ2-5; D is uncertain. This CDR3 is 13 amino acids long. V was shortened by 2 bases and J by 1 base, with 8 bases between the two germline ends. The germline CDR1 and CDR2 sequences are DFQATT and SNEGSKA (reference sequence).

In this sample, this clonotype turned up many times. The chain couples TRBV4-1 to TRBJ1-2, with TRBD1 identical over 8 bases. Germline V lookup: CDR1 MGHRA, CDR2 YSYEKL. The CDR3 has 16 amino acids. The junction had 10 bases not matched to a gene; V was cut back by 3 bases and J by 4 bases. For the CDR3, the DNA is TGCGCCAGCAGCCACCCCGGACAGGGTCCTACCTATGGCTACACCTTC. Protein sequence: CASSHPGQGPTYGYTF.

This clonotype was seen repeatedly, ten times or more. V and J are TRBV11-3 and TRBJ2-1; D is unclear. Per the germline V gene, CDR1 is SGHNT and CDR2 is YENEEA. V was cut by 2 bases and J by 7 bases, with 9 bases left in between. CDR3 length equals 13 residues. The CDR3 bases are TGTGCCAGCAGCTTATATGGGGTTAATGAGCAGTTCTTC. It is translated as CASSLYGVNEQFF.

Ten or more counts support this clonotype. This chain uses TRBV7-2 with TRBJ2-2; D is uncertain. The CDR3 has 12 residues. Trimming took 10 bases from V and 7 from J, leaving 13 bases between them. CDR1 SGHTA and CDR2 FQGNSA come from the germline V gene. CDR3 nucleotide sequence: TGTGCCATCGCACTGGGGTTCGGGGAGCTGTTTTTT. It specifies CAIALGFGELFF.

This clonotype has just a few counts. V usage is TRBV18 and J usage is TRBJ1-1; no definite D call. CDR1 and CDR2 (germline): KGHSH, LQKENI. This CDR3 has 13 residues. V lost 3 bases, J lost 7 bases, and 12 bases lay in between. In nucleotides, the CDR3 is TGTGCCAGCTCACCCTGGGATCGGGGTGAAGCTTTCTTT. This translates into CASSPWDRGEAFF.

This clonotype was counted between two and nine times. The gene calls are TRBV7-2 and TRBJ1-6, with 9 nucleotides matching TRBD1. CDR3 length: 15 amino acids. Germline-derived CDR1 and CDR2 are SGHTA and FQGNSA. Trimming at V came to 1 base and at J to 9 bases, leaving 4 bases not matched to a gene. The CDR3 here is CASSLGGDRVSPLHF. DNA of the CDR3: TGTGCCAGCAGCTTAGGTGGGGACAGGGTTTCACCCCTCCACTTT.